A selection of T cell receptor beta chains follows, all from one sample in a study of brain T cells in children with intractable seizures. Sequenced by immunoSEQ multiplex PCR; TCRdb stores in-frame clones only, minus some. The table shows fewer than 25,000 clones, with 94% occurring only once. The specimen was peripheral blood, collected at surgery. The receptors stem from a boy aged 10-17 years with focal cortical dysplasia and intractable seizures. CDR3s include the opening cysteine and the closing phenylalanine or tryptophan. Size is omitted from some rows. Given values are once, few, many or a class for expanded clones.

clone size	V gene	J gene	CDR3 protein
-	TRBV7-9	TRBJ2-6	CASSPARNSGANVLTF
once	TRBV7-9	TRBJ1-1	CASSGGDRADGTEAFF
-	TRBV7-9	TRBJ1-3	CASSPWKEGAVGNTIYF
-	TRBV27	TRBJ1-4	CASSLRGLTNEKLFF
-	TRBV29-1	TRBJ1-1	CSVQTGILRGTEAFF
-	TRBV10-1	TRBJ2-7	CASSEDRGSDEQYF
-	TRBV9	TRBJ2-1	CASSISRGEQFF
-	TRBV6-5	TRBJ2-1	CASSPTSGGQSEQFF
-	TRBV7-3	TRBJ2-1	CASSLFAGVNNEQFF
-	TRBV4-1	TRBJ1-2	CASSQGAGQGARLDGYTF
-	TRBV14	TRBJ2-5	CASSQAGWGRETQYF
-	TRBV30	TRBJ2-3	CAWRDQYRKSTDTQYF
-	TRBV7-3	TRBJ2-3	CASSLQTGTSGSRTDTQYF
once	TRBV5-4	TRBJ2-7	CASRPAPSGDYEQYF
-	TRBV10-2	TRBJ1-4	CASTMPPNEKLFF
-	TRBV6-5	TRBJ1-2	CASSYSTGDIGGYTF
-	TRBV24-1	TRBJ2-5	CATSRQGETQYF
-	TRBV2	TRBJ2-6	CASKLSGANVLTF
-	TRBV9	TRBJ2-2	CASSVGRGRSTGELFF
-	TRBV27	TRBJ2-1	CASSLSLDPARVGNEQFF
few	TRBV4-1	TRBJ1-6	CASSQAPMGADSPLHF
-	TRBV6-5	TRBJ1-5	CASRLGSGQPQHF